Sequencing of this T cell receptor beta chain was carried out in a study of control samples from healthy donors and cancer patients. CDR1 is SGHTA, CDR2 FQGNSA, per germline. V shed 4 bases and J shed 10 bases, with 10 bases lying between them. CDR3 size: 11 residues. The data were produced by immunoSEQ multiplex PCR, yet TCRdb's version contains in-frame clones alone and is incomplete. The table lists 70,000 or so clones, roughly 94% of them singletons, with around 6.4% in the top ten. This clonotype was sampled from a woman in her thirties or forties in good health. Material: blood. The chain couples TRBV7-2 to TRBJ1-1; possible D gene TRBD1, 5 bases. The CDR3 DNA reads TGTGCCAGCAGCTACAGGTGGGGAGCTTTCTTT. Translating it yields CASSYRWGAFF.